Listed below are T cell receptor beta chains from one sample, sequenced in a study of cytomegalovirus exposure and HLA in healthy donors. Measured with immunoSEQ multiplex PCR; TCRdb has only the in-frame clones, and not every one. The sample shows over 150,000 clones, 60% to 85% of them seen only once. The sequenced sample was PBMCs. The receptors derive from a woman between 40 and 55 years old in good health and CMV-seronegative. The CDR3 runs from the conserved cysteine through the conserved F or W. The D gene is left open where the match is weak. The listing skips clone size in some rows; elsewhere it reads once, few, many or a size class.

size: few
D: .
V: TRBV4-2
J: TRBJ1-4
DNA: TGTGCCAGCAGCCAAGCAGAGGCCTCGGCACTGTTTTTT
CDR3: CASSQAEASALFF

size: .
D: .
V: TRBV19
J: TRBJ1-2
DNA: TGTGCCACCCAGGGGACCAACTATGGCTACACCTTC
CDR3: CATQGTNYGYTF

size: .
D: .
V: TRBV19
J: TRBJ1-5
DNA: TGTGCCAGTTGGGTCGGGGTGGGCAATCAGCCCCAGCATTTT
CDR3: CASWVGVGNQPQHF

size: .
D: .
V: TRBV2
J: TRBJ2-4
DNA: TGTGCCAGCAGGCAACAAGGGGGTATGAACATTCAGTACTTC
CDR3: CASRQQGGMNIQYF

size: .
D: .
V: TRBV2
J: TRBJ1-2
DNA: TGTGCCAGCAGTGATTACTTATTACAGGGCGAACGCGGCTACACCTTC
CDR3: CASSDYLLQGERGYTF

size: .
D: TRBD2
V: TRBV2
J: TRBJ2-3
DNA: TGTGCCAGCAGGTCTTGGCGGGGGGGCACAGATACGCAGTATTTT
CDR3: CASRSWRGGTDTQYF

size: .
D: .
V: TRBV5-1
J: TRBJ1-1
DNA: TGCGCCAGCAGCCAAGGAGGGAACACTGAAGCTTTCTTT
CDR3: CASSQGGNTEAFF

size: .
D: .
V: TRBV5-6
J: TRBJ1-5
DNA: TGTGCCAGCAGCTTGTCGAGGGGGAATCAGCCCCAGCATTTT
CDR3: CASSLSRGNQPQHF

size: .
D: .
V: TRBV10-1
J: TRBJ1-2
DNA: TGCGCCAGCTGGAGAGAACGGTATGAGAGGCCCGGGTATGGCTACACCTTC
CDR3: CASWRERYERPGYGYTF

size: .
D: TRBD1
V: TRBV5-1
J: TRBJ2-1
DNA: TGCGCCAGCAGCTTGTCTGGGACAGTTTACAATGAGCAGTTCTTC
CDR3: CASSLSGTVYNEQFF

size: .
D: TRBD2
V: TRBV4-1
J: TRBJ2-5
DNA: TGCGCCAGCAGCCAAGAGGGGAGCGGGGGGGGTACATTGGAGACCCAGTACTTC
CDR3: CASSQEGSGGGTLETQYF

size: .
D: .
V: TRBV12-5
J: TRBJ2-3
DNA: TGTGCTAGTGCCCCGGGGGACACAGATACGCAGTATTTT
CDR3: CASAPGDTDTQYF

size: .
D: .
V: TRBV6-5
J: TRBJ1-1
DNA: TGTGCCAGCAGACAGACAGAGAACACTGAAGCTTTCTTT
CDR3: CASRQTENTEAFF

size: .
D: .
V: TRBV27
J: TRBJ1-6
DNA: TGTGCCAGCAGTCTGGGACAATTGAATTCACCCCTCCACTTT
CDR3: CASSLGQLNSPLHF

size: .
D: .
V: TRBV4-1
J: TRBJ1-1
DNA: TGCGCCAGCAGCCAACTCCCTCTCCCCGGTCGGACTGAAGCTTTCTTT
CDR3: CASSQLPLPGRTEAFF

size: .
D: .
V: TRBV6-1
J: TRBJ1-3
DNA: TGTGCCAGCAGTGAAGACAGGTCCTCTGGAAACACCATATATTTT
CDR3: CASSEDRSSGNTIYF

size: .
D: .
V: TRBV27
J: TRBJ2-7
DNA: TGTGCCAGCAGTCGGGAATTTAACTACGAGCAGTACTTC
CDR3: CASSREFNYEQYF

size: .
D: .
V: TRBV6-5
J: TRBJ1-1
DNA: TGTGCCAGCACCCCCGGGGGGGGCACTGAAGCTTTCTTT
CDR3: CASTPGGGTEAFF

size: .
D: .
V: TRBV6-1
J: TRBJ2-7
DNA: TGTGCCAGCAGTGTGGGGGGGGGCAGCCCCTTCGAGCAGTACTTC
CDR3: CASSVGGGSPFEQYF

size: .
D: .
V: TRBV7-2
J: TRBJ2-3
DNA: TGTGCCAGCAGCTTATTTAGGAGGGTCATGGGCACAGATACGCAGTATTTT
CDR3: CASSLFRRVMGTDTQYF

size: .
D: .
V: TRBV6-5
J: TRBJ2-5
DNA: TGTGCCAGCAGTTTTCTCAATCGGGTCCAAGAGACCCAGTACTTC
CDR3: CASSFLNRVQETQYF

size: .
D: .
V: TRBV28
J: TRBJ1-4
DNA: TGTGCCAGCGAACAGGTTAATGAAAAACTGTTTTTT
CDR3: CASEQVNEKLFF

size: .
D: TRBD1
V: TRBV29-1
J: TRBJ1-2
DNA: TGCAGCGTAGGGACAGGGGGCGAGGGCTATGGCTACACCTTC
CDR3: CSVGTGGEGYGYTF

size: .
D: .
V: TRBV19
J: TRBJ1-4
DNA: TGTGCCACTCGAAGGAGCCCAACTAATGAAAAACTGTTTTTT
CDR3: CATRRSPTNEKLFF

size: .
D: .
V: TRBV7-9
J: TRBJ1-6
DNA: TGTGCCAGCACCTGGGGGGGGGATTCACCCCTCCACTTT
CDR3: CASTWGGDSPLHF

size: .
D: .
V: TRBV30
J: TRBJ1-5
DNA: TGTGCCTGGAGTGGGGCCCACAATCAGCCCCAGCATTTT
CDR3: CAWSGAHNQPQHF

size: .
D: .
V: TRBV2
J: TRBJ2-5
DNA: TGTGCCAGCAGTGGCGGCGGCCAAGAGACCCAGTACTTC
CDR3: CASSGGGQETQYF

size: .
D: .
V: TRBV6-5
J: TRBJ1-1
DNA: TGTGCCAGCAGTTACGAGGGGGGGCGTGTGGCTGAAGCTTTCTTT
CDR3: CASSYEGGRVAEAFF

size: .
D: .
V: TRBV28
J: TRBJ1-1
DNA: TGTGCCAGCAGTTCTGGACAGCTAGAAGCTTTCTTT
CDR3: CASSSGQLEAFF

size: .
D: .
V: TRBV2
J: TRBJ1-3
DNA: TGTGCCAGCAGTCAACAACTTAGGACATTGAGCTCTGGAAACACCATATATTTT
CDR3: CASSQQLRTLSSGNTIYF

size: few
D: .
V: TRBV19
J: TRBJ2-1
DNA: TGTGCCAGTGCAGGGGCGGAGAGCTCCTACAATGAGCAGTTCTTC
CDR3: CASAGAESSYNEQFF

size: .
D: .
V: TRBV6-1
J: TRBJ1-3
DNA: TGTGCCAGCAGCGCTGACACCTCTGGAAACACCATATATTTT
CDR3: CASSADTSGNTIYF

size: once
D: TRBD1
V: TRBV28
J: TRBJ1-2
DNA: TGTGCCAGCAGTCCCGGGACAGGGCGATATGGCTACACCTTC
CDR3: CASSPGTGRYGYTF

size: .
D: TRBD2
V: TRBV10-3
J: TRBJ2-3
DNA: TGTGCCATCACTGCTAGCGGGAGCGCGGCAGATACGCAGTATTTT
CDR3: CAITASGSAADTQYF

size: .
D: TRBD1
V: TRBV27
J: TRBJ1-2
DNA: TGTGCCAGCAGCCAGGGGGCTGGGGGCTACACCTTC
CDR3: CASSQGAGGYTF

size: .
D: TRBD1
V: TRBV30
J: TRBJ2-7
DNA: TGTGCCTGGAGCGGGGACAGCCCCTACGAGCAGTACTTC
CDR3: CAWSGDSPYEQYF

size: .
D: .
V: TRBV2
J: TRBJ1-1
DNA: TGTGCCAGCAGTGAAGAGTTAGACACTGAAGCTTTCTTT
CDR3: CASSEELDTEAFF

size: once
D: TRBD1
V: TRBV6-5
J: TRBJ1-1
DNA: TGTGCCAGCAGTTACATAGGACAGGGCGACACTGAAGCTTTCTTT
CDR3: CASSYIGQGDTEAFF

size: .
D: .
V: TRBV6-1
J: TRBJ1-4
DNA: TGTGCCAGCACTCGAAATGGGGGCGCAAATGAAAAACTGTTTTTT
CDR3: CASTRNGGANEKLFF

size: .
D: TRBD1
V: TRBV29-1
J: TRBJ2-5
DNA: TGCAGCGTACCCACCCGGACAGGGGCCCTAGAGACCCAGTACTTC
CDR3: CSVPTRTGALETQYF

size: .
D: .
V: TRBV7-2
J: TRBJ2-7
DNA: TGTGCCAGCAGCGACAGGTCTCTAAGCTCCTACGAGCAGTACTTC
CDR3: CASSDRSLSSYEQYF

size: .
D: .
V: TRBV14
J: TRBJ2-6
DNA: TGTGCCAGCAGCCTCTTAAACCCAGTTGGGGCCAACGTCCTGACTTTC
CDR3: CASSLLNPVGANVLTF

size: .
D: TRBD2
V: TRBV7-9
J: TRBJ2-7
DNA: TGTGCCAGCAGCTCTCGAGGACTAGCGGGATCCTACGAGCAGTACTTC
CDR3: CASSSRGLAGSYEQYF

size: .
D: .
V: TRBV7-9
J: TRBJ1-5
DNA: TGTGCCAGCAGCTTAGCTGGGGCCAATCAGCCCCAGCATTTT
CDR3: CASSLAGANQPQHF

size: .
D: TRBD2
V: TRBV7-9
J: TRBJ2-3
DNA: TGTAAGGTAGCGGGGATCTCAGATACGCAGTATTTT
CDR3: CKVAGISDTQYF

size: .
D: .
V: TRBV6-1
J: TRBJ2-2
DNA: TGTGCCAGCAGTGACCTTTTATACACCGGGGAGCTGTTTTTT
CDR3: CASSDLLYTGELFF

size: .
D: .
V: TRBV6-4
J: TRBJ1-1
DNA: TGTGCCAGCAGGACTCAGGGGAACACTGAAGCTTTCTTT
CDR3: CASRTQGNTEAFF

size: .
D: TRBD2
V: TRBV6-1
J: TRBJ2-3
DNA: TGTGCCAGCAGGGAGAGCGGGGGGTTGACAGATACGCAGTATTTT
CDR3: CASRESGGLTDTQYF

size: .
D: TRBD2
V: TRBV4-2
J: TRBJ2-7
DNA: TGTGCCAGCAGCCAAGATTCGGGACTAGCGGACTCCTACGAGCAGTACTTC
CDR3: CASSQDSGLADSYEQYF

size: .
D: TRBD1
V: TRBV27
J: TRBJ1-3
DNA: TGTGCCAGCAGCACACAGGGGGTTAGTGGAAACACCATATATTTT
CDR3: CASSTQGVSGNTIYF

size: few
D: TRBD1
V: TRBV11-3
J: TRBJ1-2
DNA: TGTGCCAGCAGCCCTCGGACAGGGGAGGACTATGGCTACACCTTC
CDR3: CASSPRTGEDYGYTF